A selection of T cell receptor beta chains follows, all from one sample in a study of memory CD4+ T cells and cytomegalovirus serostatus. Libraries were prepared by immunoSEQ multiplex PCR; TCRdb keeps only in-frame clonotypes and omits some of them. The profile shows 50,000 or so clones, 80% to 85% of them singletons. Material: memory CD4+ T cells from blood. The receptors originated from an adult in good health and CMV-seropositive. Each CDR3 is given with its conserved first and last residue. A D gene is named only where the DNA matches it firmly. Clone size is given for some rows only: seen once, a few or many times, or a class if the clone is expanded.

TRBJ1-2,TRBV30,.,TRBD1,TGTGCCTGGGGGACAGGGGGCCGTAAAGGCTACACCTTC,CAWGTGGRKGYTF
TRBJ2-7,TRBV5-1,.,.,TGCGCCAGCAGCCTTAACCAGGGGACTCCCTACGAGCAGTACTTC,CASSLNQGTPYEQYF
TRBJ1-3,TRBV14,.,.,TGTGCCAGCAGCTCGGGGGGCTCTGGAAACACCATATATTTT,CASSSGGSGNTIYF
TRBJ1-2,TRBV9,.,.,TGTGCCAGCAGCGTAGGACACAGGGCGAAGGCTAACTATGGCTACACCTTC,CASSVGHRAKANYGYTF
TRBJ1-2,TRBV6-6,.,.,TGTGCCAGCAGCCCGGACAGCCGCCGACGCTACACCTTC,CASSPDSRRRYTF
TRBJ1-1,TRBV6-1,.,.,TGTGCCAGCAGTGAAACTTCTGAGGCTGAAGCTTTCTTT,CASSETSEAEAFF
TRBJ1-1,TRBV6-7,.,.,TGTGCCAGCAGTTACGGGCAGGTAATTGGGGGCCTCCAGCCAAGGATAATGAACACTGAAGCTTTCTTT,CASSYGQVIGGLQPRIMNTEAFF
TRBJ1-1,TRBV7-3,once,.,TGTGCCAGCAGCAGCGTCTTGAACACTGAAGCTTTCTTT,CASSSVLNTEAFF
TRBJ1-6,TRBV19,.,.,TGTGCCAGTAGATACCAGGGCGGGAATTCACCCCTCCACTTT,CASRYQGGNSPLHF
TRBJ2-7,TRBV28,.,TRBD2,TGTGCCAGCAAACTAGCGGGCGGTACCTACGAGCAGTACTTC,CASKLAGGTYEQYF
TRBJ1-4,TRBV2,.,.,TGTGCCAGCAGTCCTAACAGTGAAAAACTGTTTTTT,CASSPNSEKLFF
TRBJ2-1,TRBV5-1,few,TRBD2,TGCGCCAGCAGCTTGGCCAGCGGGGGTCGCAAGGTGAATGAGCAGTTCTTC,CASSLASGGRKVNEQFF
TRBJ2-7,TRBV9,.,.,TGTGCCAGCAGCGTGGGACTCACCTACGAGCAGTACTTC,CASSVGLTYEQYF
TRBJ1-2,TRBV15,.,.,TGTGCCACCAGCAGCCAAACCGAACCGGGCGGATTCTATGGCTACACCTTC,CATSSQTEPGGFYGYTF
TRBJ1-6,TRBV28,.,TRBD1,TGTGCCAGCAGTCCCCTCCTCCGGAAACAGGGGGCGCATACACCCCTCCACTTT,CASSPLLRKQGAHTPLHF
TRBJ2-5,TRBV5-6,.,TRBD2,TGTGCCAGCAGGTTCGGGAGGGTGCGTTTAGAGACCCAGTACTTC,CASRFGRVRLETQYF
TRBJ1-4,TRBV18,.,.,TGTGCCAGCTCACCATCCCGGGCTTCTAATGAAAAACTGTTTTTT,CASSPSRASNEKLFF
TRBJ2-3,TRBV13,.,.,TGTGCCAGCAGCACCCACAGGCGAGGAGATACGCAGTATTTT,CASSTHRRGDTQYF
TRBJ2-7,TRBV28,.,.,TGTGCCAGCAGTTTAGGAGGGCAGGGGGGGGAGCAGTACTTC,CASSLGGQGGEQYF
TRBJ2-7,TRBV30,.,TRBD1,TGTGCCTGGAGCGCCCCGACAGGGGGCTACGAGCAGTACTTC,CAWSAPTGGYEQYF
TRBJ2-1,TRBV6-5,once,.,TGTGCCAGCAGTTACTCGACGGGACCGACCCTTAATGAGCAGTTCTTC,CASSYSTGPTLNEQFF
TRBJ1-4,TRBV6-5,.,.,TGTGCCAGCACGGGTGAAAAACTGTTTTTT,CASTGEKLFF
TRBJ2-7,TRBV28,once,.,TGTGCCAGCAGTTTGGGGACGTACTCCTACGAGCAGTACTTC,CASSLGTYSYEQYF
TRBJ2-5,TRBV27,.,TRBD2,TGTGCCAGCAGTTCGCCCTATGGCAGCGGGGGGGGAAGAGAGACCCAGTACTTC,CASSSPYGSGGGRETQYF
TRBJ2-3,TRBV6-4,.,.,TGTGCCAGCAGTGACTCAGGAGACAGCACAGATACGCAGTATTTT,CASSDSGDSTDTQYF
TRBJ1-4,TRBV7-9,.,TRBD1,TGTGCCAGCAGCTTATCGACAGGGGTGGAAAAACTGTTTTTT,CASSLSTGVEKLFF
TRBJ2-1,TRBV19,medium-sized,.,TGTGCCAGTAGAACTGATCGGAGCTCCTACAATGAGCAGTTCTTC,CASRTDRSSYNEQFF
TRBJ2-2,TRBV5-4,.,.,TGTGCCAGCAGCCGCGGAGGGGGACTCGGGTTCACCGGGGAGCTGTTTTTT,CASSRGGGLGFTGELFF
TRBJ2-1,TRBV6-5,.,TRBD2,TGTGCCAGCAGTTACGGGTCTAGCGGGAGTGGTGTGCAGTTCTTC,CASSYGSSGSGVQFF
TRBJ2-5,TRBV29-1,few,.,TGCAGCGTTGAATTCGCGACAGCCCAAGAGACCCAGTACTTC,CSVEFATAQETQYF
TRBJ1-6,TRBV27,few,TRBD1,TGTGCCAGCAGTTTATCGGGACAGGGGGTCTATAATTCACCCCTCCACTTT,CASSLSGQGVYNSPLHF
TRBJ1-5,TRBV28,.,.,TGTGCCAGCAGTTTGCCCGGACCTGCGGGCAATCAGCCCCAGCATTTT,CASSLPGPAGNQPQHF